One and the same sample provided the 12 T cell receptor beta chains below, sequenced in a study of PD-1 blockade in classical Hodgkin lymphoma. Following autologous stem cell transplantation, relapse occurred in every patient, and exposure to brentuximab vedotin varied. Assay used: immunoSEQ multiplex PCR; TCRdb lists only in-frame clones, some missing. The table includes about 150,000 clones, around 84% detected once. This material consisted of peripheral blood mononuclear cells (PBMCs), taken before the second cycle of nivolumab. Receptor source: a human donor with classical Hodgkin lymphoma.

DNA for the CDR3: TGTGCCAGCAGCCGGGACTTCTCCACAGATACGCAGTATTTT. Amino acids: CASSRDFSTDTQYF. The V gene is TRBV7-2, the J gene TRBJ2-3, with D tentatively TRBD2 (6 bases). The germline CDR1 and CDR2 sequences are SGHTA and FQGNSA. With 5 bases removed from V and 2 bases from J, the gap between germline ends came to 11 bases. This CDR3 is built from 14 residues.

The chain has TRBV20-1 and TRBJ2-3, with D maybe TRBD2 (5 bases). This CDR3 is 10 amino acids long. Trimming stripped 3 bases from V and 9 bases from J, with 7 bases between. Germline CDR1 is DFQATT and CDR2 is SNEGSKA (reference sequence). The CDR3 region is CSASRGTQYF. Written as DNA, the CDR3 is TGCAGTGCTAGCCGGGGAACGCAGTATTTT.

The CDR3 region is CASRSPGLEKLFF. The CDR3 region has the DNA TGTGCCAGCAGGTCCCCCGGGCTTGAAAAACTGTTTTTT. The chain uses TRBV6-5 and TRBJ1-4, with D unclear. Per the germline V gene, CDR1 is MNHEY and CDR2 is SVGAGI. The CDR3 has 13 residues. The V end lost 6 bases, the J end lost 7 bases, and 12 bases lay between the germline ends.

The chain employs TRBV10-3 and TRBJ2-7; 9 bases are a match to TRBD1. CDR3 length: 16 residues. V was pared by 10 bases and J by 2 bases, with 15 bases of the junction left unmatched. Germline V gives CDR1 ENHRY, CDR2 SYGVKD. The CDR3 sequence: CASTTRTGGRAYEQYF. The CDR3 nucleotides read TGTGCCAGCACCACCCGAACAGGGGGCAGGGCCTACGAGCAGTACTTC.

The V call is TRBV6-5, the J call TRBJ2-7; D remains ambiguous. The V gene lost 4 bases and the J gene lost 3 bases, with 16 bases spanning the gap. Per the germline V gene, CDR1 is MNHEY and CDR2 is SVGAGI. The length of the CDR3 is 15 residues. CDR3 amino acids: CASSSEPRALYEQYF. DNA of the CDR3: TGTGCCAGCAGTTCGGAACCCCGGGCCCTCTACGAGCAGTACTTC.

V is TRBV19 and J is TRBJ2-2; D may be TRBD1 or TRBD2 (5 bases each). CDR1 is LNHDA and CDR2 is SQIVND in the germline V gene (reference sequence). Deletions cut 3 bases from V and 5 bases from J, with 13 bases between. The CDR3 is 15 amino acids. The CDR3 protein is CASSILEGSTGELFF. The CDR3 DNA is TGTGCCAGTAGTATCCTCGAGGGGTCTACCGGGGAGCTGTTTTTT.

The chain is built from TRBV28 and TRBJ2-3, with TRBD2 matching 9 bases. This CDR3 region has 16 residues. J gave up 6 bases and V 5 bases, and 12 bases lay outside the gene matches. Per germline, CDR1 MDHEN and CDR2 SYDVKM. CDR3 DNA sequence: TGTGCCAGCAGTCCCTGGATAGCGGGAGAAGGCGATACGCAGTATTTT. This codes for CASSPWIAGEGDTQYF. Drawing the rest from reference TRBV28 and TRBJ2-3, the complete variable domain is DVKVTQSSRYLVKRTGEKVFLECVQDMDHENMFWYRQDPGLGLRLIYFSYDVKMKEKGDIPEGYSVSREKKERFSLILESASTNQTSMYLCASSPWIAGEGDTQYFGPGTRLTVL.

This chain connects TRBV19 to TRBJ1-1; D gene uncertain. Deletions cut 7 bases from V and 1 base from J, with 10 bases between. This CDR3 has 13 amino acids. CDR1 and CDR2 (germline): LNHDA, SQIVND (reference sequence). The CDR3 is CASTARRNTEAFF. The CDR3 DNA is TGTGCCAGTACGGCGCGGAGGAACACTGAAGCTTTCTTT.

V is TRBV4-1 and J is TRBJ2-3; TRBD2 aligns across 8 bases. In germline, CDR1 is MGHRA, CDR2 YSYEKL. The CDR3 spans 16 residues. V lost 0 bases and J lost 1; bases outside the gene matches: 3. The CDR3 reads CASSQEAAGGTDTQYF. The CDR3 DNA reads TGCGCCAGCAGCCAAGAAGCAGCGGGGGGCACAGATACGCAGTATTTT.

The chain is built from TRBV2 and TRBJ2-2, with TRBD2 identical over 11 bases. The J segment lost 4 bases and the V segment lost 3 bases, leaving 7 bases of the junction unmatched. This CDR3 is built from 17 residues. CDR1 is SNHLY, CDR2 FYNNEI, per germline. This CDR3 is CASSEVAGGPGTGELFF. In DNA form, the CDR3 reads TGTGCCAGCAGTGAGGTAGCGGGGGGGCCCGGCACCGGGGAGCTGTTTTTT. Full variable domain (rest looked up from reference TRBV2 and TRBJ2-2): EPEVTQTPSHQVTQMGQEVILRCVPISNHLYFYWYRQILGQKVEFLVSFYNNEISEKSEIFDDQFSVERPDGSNFTLKIRSTKLEDSAMYFCASSEVAGGPGTGELFFGEGSRLTVL.

The chain is built from TRBV7-3 and TRBJ2-1, with D perhaps TRBD2 (6 bases). Germline lookup yields CDR1 SGHTA and CDR2 FQGTGA. This CDR3 comprises 13 residues. Trimming removed 5 bases at V and 5 bases at J, with 10 bases between. The CDR3, as DNA: TGTGCCAGCAGCACGGACTACAACAATGAGCAGTTCTTC. Its protein is CASSTDYNNEQFF.

The chain uses TRBV7-6 and TRBJ1-5; 7 nucleotides match TRBD1. The V segment lost 0 bases and the J segment 4 bases; nucleotides outside the gene matches: 3. The length of the CDR3 is 15 residues. Germline V gene lookup returns CDR1 SGHVS and CDR2 FNYEAQ. CDR3 sequence reads: CASSLAQGLNQPQHF. CDR3 sequence (DNA): TGTGCCAGCAGCTTAGCACAGGGGCTTAATCAGCCCCAGCATTTT.